This paragraph covers one T cell receptor beta chain sequence. The CDR3 length is 15 residues. Per the germline V gene, CDR1 is MNHNY and CDR2 is SVGAGI (reference sequence). The ends were cut back, 0 bases at V and 0 bases at J, with 8 bases in the middle. The data originate from a study of patients and donors after allogeneic stem cell transplantation. Using its own MiXCR run on the RT-PCR reads, TCRdb lists one record per CDR3 protein. The sample includes about 160,000 distinct CDR3 sequences, about a third of them seen just once. The rearrangement links TRBV6-6 to TRBJ1-2, with no clear D. The sequence derives from a human donor who was either an allogeneic HSCT recipient or a stem cell or donor lymphocyte infusion donor (not recorded which). It is not recorded whose cells these are; they may come from a transplant donor. The sequenced sample consisted of blood, either unsorted or a sorted T cell fraction (not recorded which). CDR3: CASSYSTEANYGYTF. The DNA of the CDR3 is TGTGCCAGCAGTTACTCGACTGAAGCTAACTATGGCTACACCTTC.